These 2 T cell receptor beta chains were sequenced from one sample in a study of OX40 agonist ivuxolimab in advanced cancers. Data came from immunoSEQ multiplex PCR; TCRdb stores just in-frame clones and leaves some out. The sample includes tens of thousands of clones, roughly 82% of them seen just once. The material sequenced was CD4+ or CD8+ T cells sorted from blood, taken in a trial of the OX40 agonist ivuxolimab. The receptor set was obtained from an adult with an advanced solid tumor such as melanoma, head and neck, liver or kidney cancer.

The gene calls are TRBV19 and TRBJ2-7; D is unresolved. The V gene's germline CDR1 is LNHDA and CDR2 SQIVND (reference sequence). The V and J ends lost 6 bases and 2 bases respectively, with 11 bases between them. The CDR3 runs to 13 residues. CDR3 in amino acids: CASSVATTYEQYF. CDR3 DNA sequence: TGTGCCAGTAGCGTGGCAACAACCTACGAGCAGTACTTC.

The chain is built from TRBV19 and TRBJ1-1, with D perhaps TRBD1 (5 bases). CDR1 is LNHDA and CDR2 is SQIVND in the germline V gene (reference sequence). This CDR3 contains 15 residues. V was pared by 5 bases and J by 3 bases, with 16 bases between. The DNA for the CDR3 is TGTGCCAGTAGTGAGTGGGACGGTCCGTACACTGAAGCTTTCTTT. Its translation: CASSEWDGPYTEAFF.